Sequencing of this T cell receptor beta chain was carried out in a study of glioma-infiltrating T cells. TCR alpha and beta CDR3 regions were amplified from RNA using iRepertoire nested multiplex PCR. A single record per CDR3 protein comes from TCRdb applying MiXCR to the multiplex PCR reads. Of approximately 130,000 distinct CDR3 sequences listed, around 25% are singletons. Study-level results: CDR3 overlap between tissue and blood was very small. Above-expected tissue-blood divergence occurred in all gliomas, most in low-grade ones.

Concerning this clonotype: What it binds is not known.

Germline V gene sequence: CDR1 SGHAT, CDR2 FQNNGV. V was trimmed by 5 bases and J by 8 bases, leaving 16 bases between them. The CDR3 loop spans 15 amino acids. Sequencing was done on a sample of glioma tissue, nonneoplastic brain tissue, or PBMCs (not recorded which). The chain carries TRBV11-2 and TRBJ1-6, with D uncertain. The sequence derives from a human donor with low-grade glioma or glioblastoma, undergoing nonglioma brain surgery, or in good health (not recorded which). CDR3 in amino acids: CASSLNLGRDSPLHF. The CDR3 region has the DNA TGTGCCAGCAGCCTAAATTTGGGGAGGGATTCACCCCTCCACTTT. The whole variable domain, filled in from reference TRBV11-2 and TRBJ1-6, reads EAGVAQSPRYKIIEKRQSVAFWCNPISGHATLYWYQQILGQGPKLLIQFQNNGVVDDSQLPKDRFSAERLKGVDSTLKIQPAKLEDSAVYLCASSLNLGRDSPLHFGNGTRLTVT.